These 27 T cell receptor beta chains share one sample of origin, sequenced in a study of human T cells and chemical hapten exposure. One entry per CDR3 protein, called by TCRdb with MiXCR from the RACE reads. The table records about 80,000 distinct CDR3 sequences, around 13% of them present only once. Time point here: pre-sensitization, week 0. The treatment was: therapeutic diphenylcyclopropenone sensitization with weekly scalp DPC. The sample here was whole blood, taken in connection with sensitization to the hapten diphenylcyclopropenone (DPC). These receptors all come from a woman between 45 and 60 years old with alopecia areata. Some clones in this sample may be carry-over from other donors' samples.

The table lists this clonotype with a few counts. The rearrangement uses TRBV7-2 and TRBJ2-1; either TRBD1 or TRBD2 may fit D (5 bases each). The CDR3 runs 12 residues. V lost 5 bases to trimming and J lost 10 bases, with 12 bases between them. Germline V lookup: CDR1 SGHTA, CDR2 FQGNSA. The CDR3 nucleotides read TGTGCCAGCAGCAAGAACCGGGGCGAGCAGTTCTTC. As protein: CASSKNRGEQFF.

The CDR3 region has the DNA TGTGCCAGCAGTCCAGGGGACCTGAACACTGAAGCTTTCTTT. Its translation: CASSPGDLNTEAFF. V is TRBV6-4 and J is TRBJ1-1; weak D call: TRBD1 (6 bases). The CDR3 runs to 14 residues. Trimming left V 5 bases short and J 0 bases short, with 10 bases between. CDR1 is MRHNA, CDR2 SNTAGT, per germline.

This clonotype was seen a few times. This chain uses TRBV5-1 with TRBJ1-5; the D is unclear. The length of the CDR3 is 15 residues. CDR1 and CDR2 from the germline V gene are SGHRS and YFSETQ. V was clipped by 6 bases and J by 2 bases, with 15 bases between them. This CDR3 is CASTLGPGGNQPQHF. The CDR3 DNA follows: TGCGCCAGCACCTTAGGTCCGGGTGGCAATCAGCCCCAGCATTTT.

The rearrangement uses TRBV12-3 or TRBV12-4 and TRBJ1-5; 7 bases match TRBD1. The length of the CDR3 is 16 residues. The J segment lost 0 bases and the V segment lost 2 bases, leaving 4 bases of the junction unmatched. This CDR3 is CASSLSTGFSNQPQHF. CDR3 nucleotides: TGTGCCAGCAGTTTATCGACAGGGTTTAGCAATCAGCCCCAGCATTTT.

This clonotype was seen a handful of times. This chain joins TRBV28 and TRBJ2-7; D ambiguous. Between the trimmed V and J ends, which lost 2 bases and 0 bases, there was a span of 14 bases. The CDR3 contains 16 residues. Germline CDR1 is MDHEN and CDR2 is SYDVKM. As DNA, the CDR3 is TGTGCCAGCAGTTTAATCCCTGGACGGAACTCCTACGAGCAGTACTTC. Its translation is CASSLIPGRNSYEQYF.

This chain joins TRBV2 and TRBJ1-4; tentatively, D is TRBD1 (6 bases). Between the trimmed V and J ends, which lost 8 bases and 5 bases, there was a span of 9 bases. The CDR3 sequence is 12 residues long. The V gene's germline CDR1 is SNHLY and CDR2 FYNNEI. The CDR3 loop reads CASRQGNEKLFF. For the CDR3, the DNA is TGTGCCAGCCGGCAGGGGAATGAAAAACTGTTTTTT.

This clonotype was observed a handful of times. CDR3 protein: CASSKKVAGAGEQFF. The DNA for the CDR3 is TGTGCCAGCAGCAAAAAAGTAGCGGGAGCAGGTGAGCAGTTCTTC. The chain links TRBV5-4 to TRBJ2-1, with 9 bases lining up with TRBD2. Germline-derived CDR1 and CDR2 are SGHNT and YYREEE (reference sequence). This CDR3 comprises 15 residues. The J segment lost 9 bases and the V segment lost 4 bases, leaving 11 bases of the junction unmatched.

This clonotype was picked up many times. The chain couples TRBV3-1 to TRBJ2-1, with 7 bases lining up with TRBD1. The CDR3 runs to 17 residues. Trimming took 4 bases from V and 0 from J; bases not matched to a gene: 9. CDR1 and CDR2 (germline): LGHDT, YNNKEL (reference sequence). The CDR3 region is CASSPRTGYSSYNEQFF. As DNA, the CDR3 is TGTGCCAGCAGCCCCAGGACAGGATATAGCTCCTACAATGAGCAGTTCTTC.

The sample holds many counts of this clonotype. The chain links TRBV5-1 to TRBJ2-7; D could derive from TRBD1 or TRBD2 (6 bases each). The CDR3 contains 13 residues. V was pared by 4 bases and J by 3 bases, with 11 bases between. Per the germline V gene, CDR1 is SGHRS and CDR2 is YFSETQ. CDR3 bases: TGCGCCAGCAGCCTCAGGGGAGGCTACGAGCAGTACTTC. Translating it yields CASSLRGGYEQYF.

The chain recombines TRBV2 with TRBJ2-1; D possibly corresponds to TRBD1 (5 bases). V was shortened by 1 base and J by 2 bases, with 9 bases between the two germline ends. Germline-derived CDR1 and CDR2 are SNHLY and FYNNEI. There are 15 residues in the CDR3. The CDR3 is CASSEEGLTYNEQFF. Here the CDR3 DNA reads TGTGCCAGCAGTGAAGAGGGGCTCACCTACAATGAGCAGTTCTTC.

There are many counts of this clonotype. The chain employs TRBV11-2 and TRBJ2-2; either TRBD1 or TRBD2 may fit D (5 bases each). The CDR3 runs to 15 residues. Trimming pared 6 bases from V and 5 bases from J, leaving 16 bases between. Germline V gene lookup returns CDR1 SGHAT and CDR2 FQNNGV. The CDR3 loop is CASRPVGVQTGELFF. In nucleotides, the CDR3 is TGTGCCAGCAGGCCCGTGGGGGTGCAGACCGGGGAGCTGTTTTTT.

The sample holds many counts of this clonotype. The genes are TRBV11-2 and TRBJ2-7; D is uncertain. The germline V gene has CDR1 SGHAT and CDR2 FQNNGV. The CDR3 runs to 11 residues. The V and J ends lost 1 base and 7 bases respectively, with 5 bases between them. CDR3 nucleotide sequence: TGTGCCAGCAGCTTAGGTCGAGAGCAGTACTTC. Amino acids: CASSLGREQYF. The full variable domain, with the rest looked up from reference TRBV11-2 and TRBJ2-7, is EAGVAQSPRYKIIEKRQSVAFWCNPISGHATLYWYQQILGQGPKLLIQFQNNGVVDDSQLPKDRFSAERLKGVDSTLKIQPAKLEDSAVYLCASSLGREQYFGPGTRLTVT.

There are a few counts of this clonotype. The chain joins TRBV7-2 to TRBJ2-3; no firm D call. CDR1 and CDR2 (germline): SGHTA, FQGNSA. Trimming left V 2 bases short and J 5 bases short, with 17 bases between. The CDR3 runs 16 residues. The CDR3 DNA follows: TGTGCCAGCAGCTTAACGGTCGGAACCCCGGGAGATACGCAGTATTTT. Translated: CASSLTVGTPGDTQYF.

This clonotype was seen only once. This chain uses TRBV5-6 with TRBJ1-1; D gene ambiguous. Trimming took off 1 base at V and 0 bases at J, with 7 bases between the two ends. This CDR3 has 14 residues. Per the germline V gene, CDR1 is SGHDT and CDR2 is YYEEEE. The CDR3 sequence is CASSLLNMNTEAFF. CDR3 bases: TGTGCCAGCAGCTTGCTTAACATGAACACTGAAGCTTTCTTT.

Ten or more counts support this clonotype. The chain uses TRBV5-6 and TRBJ1-1; the match to TRBD1 covers 7 bases. The CDR3 loop spans 13 amino acids. V trimming: 2 bases; J trimming: 7 bases; junction bases outside the gene matches: 5. Germline V CDR1 and CDR2: SGHDT, YYEEEE. The CDR3 sequence: CASSFNAGGEAFF. The CDR3 DNA sequence: TGTGCCAGCAGCTTTAACGCAGGGGGTGAAGCTTTCTTT.

The rearrangement links TRBV6-6 to TRBJ2-5, with D perhaps TRBD1 or TRBD2 (5 bases each). Germline values: CDR1 MNHNY, CDR2 SVGAGI (reference sequence). The V and J ends lost 0 bases and 4 bases respectively, with 9 bases between them. The CDR3 has 14 amino acids. The CDR3 is CASSYSTGAETQYF. CDR3 sequence (DNA): TGTGCCAGCAGTTACTCGACCGGGGCAGAGACCCAGTACTTC.

V is TRBV5-1 and J is TRBJ2-7, with TRBD1 identical over 7 bases. V lost 0 bases, J lost 5 bases, and 8 bases stayed unmatched. The CDR3 length is 15 residues. Germline assignment: CDR1 SGHRS and CDR2 YFSETQ. The CDR3 loop reads CASSLEDRAFDEQYF. In nucleotides, the CDR3 is TGCGCCAGCAGCTTGGAAGACAGGGCTTTCGACGAGCAGTACTTC.

This clonotype was found a few times. This sequence joins TRBV27 and TRBJ2-7, with a possible D match to TRBD2 (6 bases). CDR1 is MNHEY, CDR2 SMNVEV, per germline (reference sequence). The CDR3 has 15 amino acids. V was pared by 6 bases and J by 1 base, with 16 bases between. The CDR3: CASSPRGVGSYEQYF. In DNA, the CDR3 is TGTGCCAGCAGCCCCCGCGGGGTTGGGTCCTACGAGCAGTACTTC.

The J gene is TRBJ1-2, the V gene TRBV28; D ambiguous. The CDR3 runs 13 residues. V was trimmed by 6 bases and J by 8 bases, leaving 16 bases between them. In germline, CDR1 is MDHEN, CDR2 SYDVKM. In nucleotides, the CDR3 is TGTGCCAGCAGGAGGACGGGAGCTAGCGGCTACACCTTC. It encodes CASRRTGASGYTF.

The DNA of the CDR3 is TGTGCCAGCAGTAGCGGGAGGCAAGAGACCCAGTACTTC. Amino acid sequence: CASSSGRQETQYF. The chain carries TRBV12-3 or TRBV12-4 and TRBJ2-5; the match to TRBD2 covers 9 bases. This CDR3 comprises 13 residues. V shed 5 bases, J shed 2 bases, and the junction held 0 bases outside the gene matches.

This clonotype was seen a few times. The chain joins TRBV2 to TRBJ1-1; D gene uncertain. Germline assignment: CDR1 SNHLY and CDR2 FYNNEI. V lost 4 bases and J lost 1, with 10 bases in between. The CDR3 totals 14 residues. CDR3 nucleotide sequence: TGTGCCAGCAGTGTTTTGAGGGAGAACACTGAAGCTTTCTTT. Translation: CASSVLRENTEAFF.

This clonotype was seen just once. The chain carries TRBV14 and TRBJ2-7, with TRBD2 identical over 10 bases. In germline, CDR1 is SGHDN, CDR2 FVKESK. The CDR3 runs 17 residues. J was trimmed by 3 bases and V by 3 bases; bases with no gene match: 11. The CDR3 DNA reads TGTGCCAGCAGCCAGATGCCTAGCGGGAGATTTGTCTACGAGCAGTACTTC. Amino acid sequence: CASSQMPSGRFVYEQYF.

This clonotype has just a few counts. J is TRBJ2-2 and V is TRBV6-5, with TRBD1 matching over 9 bases. Germline V gives CDR1 MNHEY, CDR2 SVGAGI. This CDR3 has 16 residues. J was trimmed by 5 bases and V by 6 bases; bases with no gene match: 10. The CDR3 DNA is TGTGCCAGCAGAACGCCGGGACAGGGCGCTACCGGGGAGCTGTTTTTT. It specifies CASRTPGQGATGELFF.

J is TRBJ2-5 and V is TRBV28; 8 bases are a match to TRBD1. The junction had 5 bases not matched to a gene; V was cut back by 6 bases and J by 5 bases. CDR3 length equals 13 residues. CDR1 and CDR2 (germline): MDHEN, SYDVKM. This chain's CDR3 is CASRGTGRETQYF. The CDR3 DNA is TGTGCCAGCAGAGGGACAGGCCGCGAGACCCAGTACTTC.

This clonotype was seen ten or more times. As DNA, the CDR3 is TGTGCCAGCAGCCCCACGGGGCGGTGGACAGGGGAAGGCTCCTACAATGAGCAGTTCTTC. This sequence encodes CASSPTGRWTGEGSYNEQFF. The V call is TRBV27, the J call TRBJ2-1; TRBD1 matches at 9 bases. V shed 6 bases, J shed 0 bases, and the junction held 18 bases outside the gene matches. CDR1 and CDR2 from the germline V gene are MNHEY and SMNVEV (reference sequence). The CDR3 covers 20 residues.

The chain is built from TRBV20-1 and TRBJ2-7, with D hard to call. Trimming shortened V by 3 bases and J by 4 bases, and 10 bases separated the two germline ends. Looked up from germline, CDR1 is DFQATT and CDR2 is SNEGSKA (reference sequence). The CDR3 has 12 amino acids. The CDR3 here is CSASQQEYEQYF. CDR3 in DNA: TGCAGTGCTAGTCAGCAAGAATACGAGCAGTACTTC.

This clonotype has more than one count but fewer than ten. The J gene is TRBJ1-1, the V gene TRBV2; D is perhaps TRBD1 (5 bases). Germline CDR1 is SNHLY and CDR2 is FYNNEI. V was pared by 5 bases and J by 5 bases, with 15 bases between. The CDR3 contains 14 residues. The CDR3 protein is CASSQEGLGTEAFF. As DNA, the CDR3 is TGTGCCAGCAGTCAGGAGGGGCTAGGTACTGAAGCTTTCTTT.